Listed below are T cell receptor beta chains from one sample, sequenced in a study of T cells expressing NK-cell markers. After re-calling the 5' RACE reads, TCRdb lists one entry per CDR3 protein, DNA absent. The listing contains 6,000 to 7,500 distinct CDR3 sequences. Material for sequencing was blood T cells: a sorted CD56 or NKG2C T cell subset, CD4+ or CD8+ T cells, or bulk PBMC T cells (not recorded which). The origin of the receptors is a man aged 18 to 69 in good health. The CDR3 runs from the conserved cysteine through the conserved F or W.

>TRBJ2-5|TRBV6-1
CASSKAQRGEWVGNQETQYF
>TRBJ2-7|TRBV6-2/TRBV6-3
CASSYSHGSYEQYF
>TRBJ2-5|TRBV3-1
CASSQASIAEMFQETQYF
>TRBJ2-1|TRBV20-1
CSARDIQSSYNEQFF
>TRBJ1-2|TRBV24-1
CATSDLGLGYTF
>TRBJ1-1|TRBV6-5
CASSKGQGEAFF
>TRBJ1-1|TRBV20-1
CSARDAGGGDTEAFF
>TRBJ2-1|TRBV6-4
CASSDSIGGDEQFF
>TRBJ2-3|TRBV20-1
CSARMIGGGDTDTQYF
>TRBJ2-7|TRBV20-1
CSARFPQGIYEQYF
>TRBJ2-2|TRBV6-4
CASSVIASTGELFF
>TRBJ1-4|TRBV2
CASSEGQGAEKLFF
>TRBJ2-1|TRBV3-1
CASSPGTDSYNEQFF
>TRBJ1-5|TRBV7-9
CASSLPGQPQHF
>TRBJ2-2|TRBV5-1
CASSLRGYSPLWSGELFF
>TRBJ2-6|TRBV18
CASSPLQSSGANVLTF
>TRBJ1-1|TRBV5-5
CASSSGLHTEAFF
>TRBJ1-3|TRBV20-1
CSAKRQGAGGNTIYF
>TRBJ2-3|TRBV2
CASSEWVGADTQYF
>TRBJ2-5|TRBV18
CASSPKTAQETQYF
>TRBJ2-5|TRBV6-1
CASGLTGEWETQYF
>TRBJ1-6|TRBV20-1
CSARDRGTGGSDSPLHF
>TRBJ1-1|TRBV14
CASSLGTLRNTEAFF
>TRBJ2-6|TRBV19
CASSWDGTSGANVLTF
>TRBJ2-3|TRBV6-2/TRBV6-3
CASRRDSPADTQYF
>TRBJ2-5|TRBV24-1
CATSALSRAQETQYF